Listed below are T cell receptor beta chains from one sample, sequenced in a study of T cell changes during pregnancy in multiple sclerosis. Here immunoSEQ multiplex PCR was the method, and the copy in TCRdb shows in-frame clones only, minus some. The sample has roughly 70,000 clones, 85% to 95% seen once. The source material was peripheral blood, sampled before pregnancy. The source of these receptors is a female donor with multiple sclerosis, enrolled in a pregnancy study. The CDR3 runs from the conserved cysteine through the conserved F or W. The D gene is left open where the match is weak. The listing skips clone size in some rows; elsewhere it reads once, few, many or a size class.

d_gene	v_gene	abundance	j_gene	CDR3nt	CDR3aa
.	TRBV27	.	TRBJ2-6	TGTGCCAGCAGTCGTAACAGAGTCTCTGGGGCCAACGTCCTGACTTTC	CASSRNRVSGANVLTF
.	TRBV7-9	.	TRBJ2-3	TGTGCCAGCAGCTTCGAGCGCACAGATACGCAGTATTTT	CASSFERTDTQYF
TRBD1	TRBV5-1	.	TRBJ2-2	TGCGCCAGCACCGTAACAGGGGGCTGGGGGGAGCTGTTTTTT	CASTVTGGWGELFF
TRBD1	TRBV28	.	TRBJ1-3	TGTGCCAGCAGTTTTGGGGACAGGGAAGCTGGAAACACCATATATTTT	CASSFGDREAGNTIYF
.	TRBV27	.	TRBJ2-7	TGTGCCAGCAGTTTAGGAGGGGTCTGGGAGGAGCAGTACTTC	CASSLGGVWEEQYF
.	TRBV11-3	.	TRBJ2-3	TGTGCCAGCAGACAGGGTCTAATGATTGGCACAGATACGCAGTATTTT	CASRQGLMIGTDTQYF
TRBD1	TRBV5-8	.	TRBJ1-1	TGTGCCAGCAGCCTAGGGACAGTATTAGCTGAAGCTTTCTTT	CASSLGTVLAEAFF
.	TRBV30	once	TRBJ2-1	TGTGCCTGGAGTGTACTAGAATACAATGAGCAGTTCTTC	CAWSVLEYNEQFF
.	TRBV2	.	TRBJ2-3	TGTGCCAGCAGAGAGTACTCTTCTACCACAGATACGCAGTATTTT	CASREYSSTTDTQYF
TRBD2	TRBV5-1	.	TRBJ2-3	TGCGCCAGCAGCTTAGCGGGAGGTCCCACAGATACGCAGTATTTT	CASSLAGGPTDTQYF
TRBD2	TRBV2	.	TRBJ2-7	TGTGCCAGCAGAATCAGCGGGAGTGGATACGAGCAGTACTTC	CASRISGSGYEQYF
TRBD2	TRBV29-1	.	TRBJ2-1	TGCAGCGTTCGTGTACTAGCGCTTACAAATGAGCAGTTCTTC	CSVRVLALTNEQFF
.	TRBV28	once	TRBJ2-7	TGTGCCAGCAGATTGACAGCATCCTACGAGCAGTACTTC	CASRLTASYEQYF
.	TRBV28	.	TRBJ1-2	TGTGCCAGCGTCGGGGGAGGCTATGGCTACACCTTC	CASVGGGYGYTF
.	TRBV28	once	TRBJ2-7	TGTGCCAGCAGTTTAGAGGGTTACGAGCAGTACTTC	CASSLEGYEQYF
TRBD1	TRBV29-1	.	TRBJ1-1	TGCAGCGTTGGACTGACAGGGGGCACTGAAGCTTTCTTT	CSVGLTGGTEAFF
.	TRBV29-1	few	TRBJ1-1	TGCAGCGTTGAAGATTTTATGGAACAGGGGAACACTGAAGCTTTCTTT	CSVEDFMEQGNTEAFF
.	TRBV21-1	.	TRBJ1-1	TGTGCCAGCAGCAAAGACAGGGACACTGAAGCTTTCTTT	CASSKDRDTEAFF
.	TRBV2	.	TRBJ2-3	TGTGCCAGCAGTGATATTAGCACAGATACGCAGTATTTT	CASSDISTDTQYF
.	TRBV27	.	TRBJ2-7	TGTGCCAGCAGTTTATCCCTTTCCTACGAGCAGTACTTC	CASSLSLSYEQYF
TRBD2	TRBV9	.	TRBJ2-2	TGTGCCAGCAGCGTAGAACTAGCGGACCCCACCGGGGAGCTGTTTTTT	CASSVELADPTGELFF
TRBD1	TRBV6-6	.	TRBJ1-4	TGTGCCAGCAGATGGGACAGGCTCGCAACTAATGAAAAACTGTTTTTT	CASRWDRLATNEKLFF
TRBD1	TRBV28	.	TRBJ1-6	TGTGCCAGCAGTCCCTGGACAGGGTCGGGGAATTCACCCCTCCACTTT	CASSPWTGSGNSPLHF
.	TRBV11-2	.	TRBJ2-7	TGTGCCAGCAGCCATAGGGGAACGTTCCTCTACGAGCAGTACTTC	CASSHRGTFLYEQYF
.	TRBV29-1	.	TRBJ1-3	TGCAGCGTTGAAGATCTAGGGGTCGGAAACACCATATATTTT	CSVEDLGVGNTIYF
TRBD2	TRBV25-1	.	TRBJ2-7	TGTGCCAGCAGTGGTTCCCAGCGGGAGTCGGAAGAGCAGTACTTC	CASSGSQRESEEQYF
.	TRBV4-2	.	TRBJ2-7	TGTGCCAGCAGCCAAGAGAACGGGGGCTACGAGCAGTACTTC	CASSQENGGYEQYF
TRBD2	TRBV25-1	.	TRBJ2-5	TGTGCCAGCAGTGATCGGCTAGCGGGAGGGCCTCGAGAGACCCAGTACTTC	CASSDRLAGGPRETQYF
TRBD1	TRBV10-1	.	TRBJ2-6	TGCGCCAGCAGTAAGCCAGGGACAGCTGTACTGCAACCATCTGGGGCCAACGTCCTGACTTTC	CASSKPGTAVLQPSGANVLTF
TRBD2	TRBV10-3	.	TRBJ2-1	TGTGCCATCAGTGGGACTAGCGGGATGCATGAGCAGTTCTTC	CAISGTSGMHEQFF
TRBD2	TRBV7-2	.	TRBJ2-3	TGTGCCAGCAGCTTAGTAGCGGGAGTTATAGGCACAGATACGCAGTATTTT	CASSLVAGVIGTDTQYF